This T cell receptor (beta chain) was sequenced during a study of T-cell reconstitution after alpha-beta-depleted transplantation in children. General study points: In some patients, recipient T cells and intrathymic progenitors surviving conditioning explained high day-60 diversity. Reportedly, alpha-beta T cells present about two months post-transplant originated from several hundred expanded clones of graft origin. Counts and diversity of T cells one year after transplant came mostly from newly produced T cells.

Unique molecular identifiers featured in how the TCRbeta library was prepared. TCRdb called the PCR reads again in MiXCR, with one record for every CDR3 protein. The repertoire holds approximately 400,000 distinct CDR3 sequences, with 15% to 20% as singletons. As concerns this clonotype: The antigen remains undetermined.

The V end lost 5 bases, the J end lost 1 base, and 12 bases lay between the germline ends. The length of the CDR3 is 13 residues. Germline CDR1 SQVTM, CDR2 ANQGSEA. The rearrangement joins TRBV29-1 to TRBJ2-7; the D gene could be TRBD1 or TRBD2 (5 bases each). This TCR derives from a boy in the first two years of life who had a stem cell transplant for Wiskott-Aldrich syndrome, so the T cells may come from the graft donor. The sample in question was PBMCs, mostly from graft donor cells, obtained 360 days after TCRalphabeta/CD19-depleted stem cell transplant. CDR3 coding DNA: TGCAGCGTTCTCCGGGACCCTTCCTACGAGCAGTACTTC. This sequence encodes CSVLRDPSYEQYF.